This TCR beta chain was captured in a study of lymphopenia after photon versus proton radiotherapy. General study findings and limits: Only patients who died were analyzed for survival; proton advantage is unproven.

Data came from immunoSEQ multiplex PCR; TCRdb stores just in-frame clones and leaves some out. Among around 50,000 clones, roughly 83% were seen once, and the ten largest hold approximately 2%. Concerning this clone itself: Its antigen is currently unknown.

CDR3 length equals 11 residues. Germline V gives CDR1 LNHDA, CDR2 SQIVND (reference sequence). Trimming stripped 3 bases from V and 13 bases from J, with 11 bases between. The V gene is TRBV19, the J gene TRBJ2-3; D is possibly TRBD1 (5 bases). This TCR was recovered from a man aged 55 to 70 with pancreatic cancer. Sample: peripheral blood, taken from a patient treated with proton-based radiotherapy. The CDR3 coding sequence is TGTGCCAGTAGTATCAGGGCGCACAAGTATTTT. Its translation is CASSIRAHKYF.